This entry describes one T cell receptor (beta chain). What it recognizes is unknown. This sample is drawn from a study of T cell responses to AZD1222 COVID-19 vaccine. Germline-derived CDR1 and CDR2 are SGHTA and FQGTGA. V was clipped by 5 bases and J by 5 bases; unmatched bases: 6. The CDR3 spans 15 residues. Sequencing used immunoSEQ multiplex PCR; TCRdb keeps in-frame clones, though not all of them. The sample yields more than 150,000 clones, 85% to 95% seen once. Study-level points and caveats: Spike-specific TCR breadth and depth went up after people got two AZD1222 doses.

V and J are TRBV7-3 and TRBJ2-1; 10 positions agree with TRBD2. The origin of this receptor is an adult who received the AZD1222 COVID-19 vaccine. The sample in question was peripheral blood, obtained 28 days after the second AZD1222 dose. The CDR3 reads CASSPAGGPHNEQFF. For the CDR3, the DNA is TGTGCCAGCAGCCCAGCGGGAGGGCCCCACAATGAGCAGTTCTTC.